These T cell receptor beta chains were read from a single sample in a study of T cells in Graves' hyperthyroidism and ophthalmopathy. Using its own MiXCR run on the multiplex PCR reads, TCRdb lists one record per CDR3 protein. The table has hundreds of thousands of distinct CDR3 sequences, around 15% seen once. Sequencing used blood. The receptors shown here come from a middle-aged woman with Graves' ophthalmopathy. The CDR3 runs from the conserved cysteine through the conserved F or W. The order of the fields is J gene, V gene, CDR3 protein.

J: TRBJ2-4
V: TRBV29-1
CDR3: CSVVFGQGADIQYF

J: TRBJ1-1
V: TRBV5-1
CDR3: CASSLQGERFNTEAFF

J: TRBJ2-5
V: TRBV12-3/TRBV12-4
CDR3: CASSSMGQKETQYF

J: TRBJ2-3
V: TRBV5-4
CDR3: CASSPGLSLGDTQYF

J: TRBJ1-5
V: TRBV12-3/TRBV12-4
CDR3: CASSLEDGQPQHF

J: TRBJ2-2
V: TRBV12-5
CDR3: CASGSRPGQGATGELFF

J: TRBJ2-5
V: TRBV18
CDR3: CASSPAAGPNSAQYF

J: TRBJ2-1
V: TRBV20-1
CDR3: CSARILAGGPHFYNEQFF

J: TRBJ2-3
V: TRBV6-1
CDR3: CATWGGYTQYF

J: TRBJ1-2
V: TRBV7-2
CDR3: CASSLAVTGTYGYTF

J: TRBJ1-6
V: TRBV2
CDR3: CASRTQGLGSPPHF

J: TRBJ2-3
V: TRBV12-3/TRBV12-4
CDR3: CASSLVLSVGTDTQYF

J: TRBJ2-1
V: TRBV7-3
CDR3: CASSLDWNNEQFF

J: TRBJ2-5
V: TRBV6-1
CDR3: CASRNRVGEETQYF

J: TRBJ2-5
V: TRBV6-5
CDR3: CASSYSYGETQYF

J: TRBJ2-5
V: TRBV5-5
CDR3: CASSLLAGVRGETQYF

J: TRBJ2-5
V: TRBV5-1
CDR3: CASSFGQGTKETQYF

J: TRBJ2-3
V: TRBV15
CDR3: CATSRGGLAGGTDTQYF

J: TRBJ2-7
V: TRBV11-2
CDR3: CASSFSSGSYEQYF

J: TRBJ2-3
V: TRBV7-9
CDR3: CASSSAGTSGTTDTQYF

J: TRBJ2-1
V: TRBV6-1
CDR3: CASSEAGVSYNEQFF

J: TRBJ2-1
V: TRBV5-1
CDR3: CASSLMAGGMNEQFF

J: TRBJ1-2
V: TRBV7-8
CDR3: CASSLEGHPIPGYTF

J: TRBJ2-3
V: TRBV11-2
CDR3: CASSGRRDYISSDTQYF

J: TRBJ2-4
V: TRBV2
CDR3: CASNGAPSKNIQYF

J: TRBJ2-2
V: TRBV19
CDR3: CASRGDRGSGELFF

J: TRBJ2-1
V: TRBV2
CDR3: CASSEARVAGASGNEQFF

J: TRBJ1-2
V: TRBV30
CDR3: CAWSASGYGYTF

J: TRBJ2-7
V: TRBV2
CDR3: CASSGDYSYEQYF

J: TRBJ2-5
V: TRBV28
CDR3: CASSLGERRETQYF

J: TRBJ2-1
V: TRBV28
CDR3: CASTPGEGRNEQFF

J: TRBJ1-5
V: TRBV28
CDR3: CASSFRQGADQPQHF

J: TRBJ1-1
V: TRBV14
CDR3: CASSQEWGVLNTEAFF

J: TRBJ2-3
V: TRBV24-1
CDR3: CATSDGTVVPTDTQYF

J: TRBJ1-2
V: TRBV12-3/TRBV12-4
CDR3: CASRGGRGPNYGYTF

J: TRBJ2-5
V: TRBV5-6
CDR3: CASSIIQETQYF

J: TRBJ2-1
V: TRBV5-1
CDR3: CASSYIAASSYNEQFF

J: TRBJ1-1
V: TRBV7-9
CDR3: CASSITGKTEAFF

J: TRBJ2-5
V: TRBV19
CDR3: CASRRTQGLAGKETQYF

J: TRBJ2-2
V: TRBV10-3
CDR3: CAISEGTGQYTGELFF

J: TRBJ2-7
V: TRBV2
CDR3: CASTGTFRGYEQYF

J: TRBJ2-1
V: TRBV19
CDR3: CASSAALAEYNEQFF

J: TRBJ2-7
V: TRBV13
CDR3: CASSYRNSYEQYF

J: TRBJ2-2
V: TRBV20-1
CDR3: CSARDVTANTGELFF